Listed below are T cell receptor beta chains from one sample, sequenced in a study of tumor-infiltrating lymphocytes in primary liver carcinoma. TCRdb analysed the multiplex PCR reads with MiXCR anew, one entry per CDR3 protein. Among fewer than 400,000 distinct CDR3 sequences listed, approximately 54% were seen once. The material sequenced was peripheral blood. These TCRs come from a young woman with primary liver carcinoma and hepatitis B virus infection. The CDR3 runs from the conserved cysteine through the conserved F or W. A D gene is named only where the DNA matches it firmly. Part of the rows lack a size; the others show once, few, many or a class for expanded clones.

D: NA
size: NA
J: TRBJ1-4
V: TRBV12-3/TRBV12-4
DNA: TGTGCCGGCAACCTTAGGACCAATGAAAAATTGTTTTTT
CDR3: CAGNLRTNEKLFF

D: NA
size: NA
J: TRBJ1-2
V: TRBV14
DNA: TGTGCCAGCACCCCAAGTTACACCTCTAACTATGGCTACACCTTC
CDR3: CASTPSYTSNYGYTF

D: NA
size: NA
J: TRBJ2-2
V: TRBV6-6
DNA: TGTGCCAGCGAGGGCTATGCCACCGGGGAGCTGTTTTTT
CDR3: CASEGYATGELFF

D: NA
size: many
J: TRBJ2-5
V: TRBV11-2
DNA: TGTGCCAGCAGCTTAGCTGGTGCCAGGCAAGAGACCCAGTACTTC
CDR3: CASSLAGARQETQYF

D: TRBD1
size: NA
J: TRBJ1-1
V: TRBV11-2
DNA: TGTGCCAGCATTCCCGGGACAGGGACGAGGACTGAAGCTTTCTTT
CDR3: CASIPGTGTRTEAFF

D: NA
size: few
J: TRBJ1-5
V: TRBV10-2
DNA: TGCGCCAGCAGCGCTACTAGGGATTCCCAGCCCCAGCATTTT
CDR3: CASSATRDSQPQHF

D: TRBD2
size: NA
J: TRBJ2-1
V: TRBV20-1
DNA: TGCGGTGCTGGAGGTCCCGGGACTAGCGTGGAGCAGTTCTTC
CDR3: CGAGGPGTSVEQFF

D: TRBD2
size: few
J: TRBJ2-7
V: TRBV7-8
DNA: TGTGCCAGCAGCTTAGGTAGCGGGGCGGGCATTTCCTACGAGCAGTACTTC
CDR3: CASSLGSGAGISYEQYF

D: TRBD1
size: once
J: TRBJ1-1
V: TRBV11-2
DNA: TGTGCCAGCAGCTTGAGGGGGTTTTCCGGACAGGGGGGGATCACGAATACTGAAGCTGTCTTT
CDR3: CASSLRGFSGQGGITNTEAVF

D: NA
size: NA
J: TRBJ1-1
V: TRBV6-2/TRBV6-3
DNA: TGTGCCAGCAGACCCATACGGGGGGCGTATGACACTGAAGCTTTCTTT
CDR3: CASRPIRGAYDTEAFF

D: NA
size: once
J: TRBJ2-1
V: TRBV13
DNA: TGTGCCAGCAGCCCAAACGGGGTATGGGAGCAGTTCTTC
CDR3: CASSPNGVWEQFF

D: NA
size: NA
J: TRBJ2-7
V: TRBV6-5
DNA: TGTGCCAGCAGATATAGCGCAGCCTCCACCTCCTACGAGCAGTACTTC
CDR3: CASRYSAASTSYEQYF

D: NA
size: NA
J: TRBJ2-7
V: TRBV6-1
DNA: TGTGCCAGCAGGGATCGAGACCAGAATTATATGCAGTACTTC
CDR3: CASRDRDQNYMQYF

D: NA
size: NA
J: TRBJ1-5
V: TRBV6-5
DNA: TGTGTCAGCAGCCGCCGCCGGGACGGAAATCAGCCCCGGCATTTT
CDR3: CVSSRRRDGNQPRHF

D: TRBD2
size: NA
J: TRBJ2-1
V: TRBV4-2
DNA: TGTGCCAGCAGCCAAGAGGGGTCTAGCGGGAAGCACTACAATGGGCAGTTCTTC
CDR3: CASSQEGSSGKHYNGQFF

D: NA
size: NA
J: TRBJ1-2
V: TRBV12-3/TRBV12-4
DNA: TGTGCCAGCAGTTTCCCCGGCTTAGCTAACTATGGCTACACCTTC
CDR3: CASSFPGLANYGYTF

D: NA
size: once
J: TRBJ2-2
V: TRBV7-7
DNA: TGTGCTAGCAGCCCTCAAGTGGGAGCAGGGGAGCTGTTTTTT
CDR3: CASSPQVGAGELFF

D: NA
size: many
J: TRBJ2-2
V: TRBV11-1
DNA: TGTGCCAGCAGCTTACGGGGGCGAATCGACACCGGGGAGCTGTTTTTT
CDR3: CASSLRGRIDTGELFF

D: NA
size: once
J: TRBJ1-2
V: TRBV5-4
DNA: TGTGCCAGCGGATTCGGTGGGCAGGGCGGCTATGGCTACACCTTC
CDR3: CASGFGGQGGYGYTF

D: TRBD2
size: NA
J: TRBJ2-3
V: TRBV29-1
DNA: TGCAGCGTCGGGACTAGCGGGTTAGATATGCAGTATTTT
CDR3: CSVGTSGLDMQYF

D: NA
size: many
J: TRBJ1-6
V: TRBV11-2
DNA: TGTGCCAGCAGCAATAGGATCGCGGATTCACCCCTCCACTTT
CDR3: CASSNRIADSPLHF

D: NA
size: medium-sized
J: TRBJ2-1
V: TRBV11-2
DNA: TGTGCCAGCAGCTTAGGAGGAGGGAAGAGCTCCTACAATGAGCAGTTCTTC
CDR3: CASSLGGGKSSYNEQFF

D: TRBD1
size: few
J: TRBJ2-7
V: TRBV5-1
DNA: TGCGCCAGCAGCTCGTCGACAGGGGGCTACGAGCAGTACTTC
CDR3: CASSSSTGGYEQYF

D: TRBD2
size: NA
J: TRBJ2-3
V: TRBV4-3
DNA: TGCGCCAGCGGCCCCCATATCGCGGGAGGAGGCACAGATACGCAGTATTTT
CDR3: CASGPHIAGGGTDTQYF

D: NA
size: NA
J: TRBJ2-1
V: TRBV7-8
DNA: TGTGCCAGCAGCCGAGCTAACACCTACAATGAGCAGTTCTTC
CDR3: CASSRANTYNEQFF

D: TRBD1
size: NA
J: TRBJ2-2
V: TRBV28
DNA: TGTGCCAGCAGATCGACAGGGTACACCGGGGAGCTGTTTTTT
CDR3: CASRSTGYTGELFF

D: NA
size: many
J: TRBJ2-5
V: TRBV4-3
DNA: TGCGCCAGCAGCCACAGAAGGGGGAGAGGAGAGACCCAGTACTTC
CDR3: CASSHRRGRGETQYF

D: NA
size: NA
J: TRBJ1-2
V: TRBV11-2
DNA: TGTGCCAGCGGCTTACACCTGACTGATTATGGCTACACCTTC
CDR3: CASGLHLTDYGYTF

D: NA
size: many
J: TRBJ1-1
V: TRBV11-2
DNA: TGTGCCAGCAGCTTAGTGGATTTGGGGGGGCTGGGTAACACTGAAGCTTTCTTT
CDR3: CASSLVDLGGLGNTEAFF

D: TRBD2
size: many
J: TRBJ2-1
V: TRBV11-2
DNA: TGTGCCAGCAGCTCCGGACTAGCGGGAGTCAATGAGCAGTTCTTC
CDR3: CASSSGLAGVNEQFF

D: NA
size: NA
J: TRBJ2-1
V: TRBV30
DNA: TGTGCCTGGAGTCACCTCAATGAGCAGTTCTTC
CDR3: CAWSHLNEQFF

D: NA
size: NA
J: TRBJ2-6
V: TRBV4-3
DNA: TGCGCCAGCAGCCAAGAACAGTCCCACAGCTCTGGGGCCAACGCCCTGACTTTC
CDR3: CASSQEQSHSSGANALTF

D: TRBD1
size: NA
J: TRBJ2-6
V: TRBV6-6
DNA: TGTGCCAGCAGTAGGCCGGGACAGGGGCTCCCTGGGGCCAACGTCCTGACTTTC
CDR3: CASSRPGQGLPGANVLTF

D: NA
size: NA
J: TRBJ2-1
V: TRBV2
DNA: TGTGCCAGCCACAGTGGTGGCCATGAGCAGTTCTTC
CDR3: CASHSGGHEQFF

D: TRBD2
size: once
J: TRBJ2-5
V: TRBV28
DNA: TGTGCCAGCAGACTAGCGGGGGGCTACGACCAGTACTTC
CDR3: CASRLAGGYDQYF

D: NA
size: NA
J: TRBJ1-2
V: TRBV12-3/TRBV12-4
DNA: TGTGCCAGCAGGGGTAGACCGTCGGACCGTGGTGGCTACACCTTC
CDR3: CASRGRPSDRGGYTF

D: NA
size: NA
J: TRBJ2-1
V: TRBV7-9
DNA: TGTGCCGGCAGCTTAAATGAGCAGTTCTTC
CDR3: CAGSLNEQFF

D: NA
size: NA
J: TRBJ2-7
V: TRBV7-3
DNA: TGTGCCAGCAGCTTAAGGTCAGGGGACGAGCAGTACTTC
CDR3: CASSLRSGDEQYF

D: NA
size: NA
J: TRBJ1-1
V: TRBV6-5
DNA: TGTGCCAGCAGTTACTACCGGGAATCCGAAGCTTTCTTT
CDR3: CASSYYRESEAFF

D: TRBD1
size: few
J: TRBJ2-1
V: TRBV12-3/TRBV12-4
DNA: TGTGCCAGCAGTACCTACGGGACAGAGAATGAGCAGTTCTTC
CDR3: CASSTYGTENEQFF

D: TRBD2
size: NA
J: TRBJ2-1
V: TRBV30
DNA: TGTGCCTGGAGTCGAAGCGGGAGGGTCAATGAGCAGTTCTTC
CDR3: CAWSRSGRVNEQFF

D: TRBD2
size: few
J: TRBJ2-3
V: TRBV28
DNA: TGTGCCAGCAGTTGGGGACTAGCAGTAGATACGCAGTATTTT
CDR3: CASSWGLAVDTQYF

D: TRBD2
size: few
J: TRBJ2-5
V: TRBV7-9
DNA: TGTGCCAGCACCTTTTCCACTAGCGGGGGCGAGACCCAGTACTTC
CDR3: CASTFSTSGGETQYF

D: NA
size: few
J: TRBJ2-2
V: TRBV4-1
DNA: TGCGCCAGCAGCTTGCGGACCGGCGAGGGAACCGGGGAGCTGTTTTTT
CDR3: CASSLRTGEGTGELFF

D: TRBD2
size: NA
J: TRBJ2-1
V: TRBV5-1
DNA: TGCGCCAGCAGCTTGGCCGTATCGGGAGGCTCCTACAATGAGCAGTTCTTC
CDR3: CASSLAVSGGSYNEQFF

D: TRBD1
size: few
J: TRBJ1-4
V: TRBV6-6
DNA: TGTGCCAGCAGACGGCCGACCAGGGGGCGGGGTAATGAAAAACTGTTTTTT
CDR3: CASRRPTRGRGNEKLFF

D: TRBD1
size: NA
J: TRBJ1-2
V: TRBV13
DNA: TGTGCCAGCAGTTCGGGACAGGGGAAAGTAGGCTACACCTTC
CDR3: CASSSGQGKVGYTF

D: NA
size: once
J: TRBJ1-5
V: TRBV4-1
DNA: TGCGTCAGCAGCCAAGATCTGCTTCAGCCCCAGCATTTT
CDR3: CVSSQDLLQPQHF

D: NA
size: NA
J: TRBJ1-4
V: TRBV18
DNA: TGTGCCAGCTCACCGCGGGGGCAGGAAAAACTGTTTTTT
CDR3: CASSPRGQEKLFF

D: NA
size: NA
J: TRBJ2-3
V: TRBV24-1
DNA: TGTGCCACCAGTGAAGATGGAGAGGTAGTTTTCCCAGATACGCAGTATTTT
CDR3: CATSEDGEVVFPDTQYF

D: NA
size: NA
J: TRBJ2-3
V: TRBV7-9
DNA: TGTGCCAGCACCCCAGAGGGGCGTCTAGATACGCAGTATTTT
CDR3: CASTPEGRLDTQYF

D: NA
size: many
J: TRBJ1-1
V: TRBV12-3/TRBV12-4
DNA: TGTGCCAGCAGTCATGGGATCACTGAAGCTTTCTTT
CDR3: CASSHGITEAFF

D: NA
size: many
J: TRBJ1-5
V: TRBV29-1
DNA: TGCAGCGTCCTGGACGGCTCTGCGAATCAGCCCCAGCATTTT
CDR3: CSVLDGSANQPQHF

D: NA
size: NA
J: TRBJ1-1
V: TRBV21-1
DNA: TGTGCCAGCAGCTCCGGGCTTAGTGAAGCTTTCTTT
CDR3: CASSSGLSEAFF

D: NA
size: NA
J: TRBJ2-2
V: TRBV11-2
DNA: TGTGCCAGCAGCTTTATTAGCTCGGTCACCGGGGAGCTGTTTTTT
CDR3: CASSFISSVTGELFF